This T cell receptor beta chain was identified during a study of breast tumors, draining lymph nodes, adjacent tissues. Study conclusions and caveats: Most tumor T cells seemingly derive from lymph node, then expand in tumor. Tumor T cell lymph node origin was a supported hypothesis, not proven.

This clonotype came up many times. What it binds is not known. CDR1 and CDR2 from the germline V gene are DFQATT and SNEGSKA (reference sequence). The CDR3 consists of 13 residues. The V gene end was trimmed by 5 bases and the J gene end by 4 bases; junction bases not matched to a gene: 4. The lymph nodes were axillary draining lymph nodes from breast cancer patients. From the multiplex PCR reads, TCRdb called clonotypes with MiXCR, one entry per CDR3 protein. The sample carries some 250,000 distinct CDR3 sequences, 30% to 35% recorded once. Specimen: axillary lymph node tissue. This TCR derives from a female donor with breast cancer. Some clones in this sample may be carry-over from other donors' samples. The chain carries TRBV20-1 and TRBJ2-7; 11 positions match TRBD1. The CDR3 sequence: CSAGTGGTYEQYF. CDR3 coding DNA: TGCAGTGCTGGGACAGGGGGGACGTACGAGCAGTACTTC.